These 14 T cell receptor beta chains were all obtained from the same sample, sequenced in a study of cytomegalovirus exposure and HLA in healthy donors (dated by TCRdb to about 2017). Libraries were constructed by the immunoSEQ multiplex PCR assay. This is the immuneACCESS table as TCRdb keeps it, with only in-frame sequences that have V and J called. A part of the clones is gone; compared with another copy, unresolved V genes explain less than half, and the rest is unexplained. Counted in this sample were roughly 70,000 clones; approximately 97% of them appeared once. 1.5% to 2% of the sample rests with the top ten. Sequenced: PBMCs. The receptors here all came from a woman aged 18-29 years in good health and CMV-seropositive.

This sequence joins TRBV2 and TRBJ2-5; 11 bases align to TRBD2. This CDR3 region has 18 residues. Trimming cost V 4 bases and J 5 bases; bases outside gene matches: 15. CDR1 is SNHLY, CDR2 FYNNEI, per germline. CDR3 bases: TGTGCCAGCAGTGTACGACGAACCCGACTAGCGGGGAGGGAGACCCAGTACTTC. Translated: CASSVRRTRLAGRETQYF.

The chain is built from TRBV11-2 and TRBJ2-1; D possibly corresponds to TRBD2 (6 bases). The CDR3 is 15 residues long. The ends were cut back, 0 bases at V and 6 bases at J, with 12 bases in the middle. Germline CDR1 SGHAT, CDR2 FQNNGV. CDR3 in DNA: TGTGCCAGCAGCTTAGAATGGGGGGACGGCAATGAGCAGTTCTTC. It yields the protein CASSLEWGDGNEQFF.

The CDR3 protein is CASSTTGGAGNTIYF. The DNA of the CDR3 is TGTGCCAGTAGTACTACAGGGGGAGCTGGAAACACCATATATTTT. This sequence joins TRBV19 and TRBJ1-3; 8 nucleotides agree with TRBD1. CDR3 length: 15 residues. CDR1 and CDR2 (germline): LNHDA, SQIVND (reference sequence). V was clipped by 4 bases and J by 2 bases; unmatched bases: 4.

The chain combines TRBV27 with TRBJ2-7; 8 bases are shared with TRBD2. Germline CDR1 MNHEY, CDR2 SMNVEV (reference sequence). The V and J ends lost 3 bases and 2 bases, in that order; junction bases with no gene match: 3. The CDR3 length is 14 residues. The CDR3 DNA sequence: TGTGCCAGCAGTTTCGACGGGAGGGCCTACGAGCAGTACTTC. Protein sequence: CASSFDGRAYEQYF.

This chain connects TRBV5-1 to TRBJ2-2, with 9 bases fitting TRBD1. Germline lookup yields CDR1 SGHRS and CDR2 YFSETQ. This CDR3 contains 16 residues. V lost 7 bases, J lost 3 bases, and 10 bases stayed unmatched. This chain's CDR3 is CASRNPGQGHTGELFF. DNA for the CDR3: TGCGCCAGCCGAAATCCGGGACAGGGACACACCGGGGAGCTGTTTTTT.

The chain's CDR3 is CASSPGQGPISIQYF. The CDR3 coding sequence is TGTGCCAGCAGCCCGGGACAGGGTCCCATAAGCATTCAGTACTTC. The V gene is TRBV5-6, the J gene TRBJ2-4; 9 bases line up with TRBD1. The CDR3 has 15 residues. CDR1 is SGHDT and CDR2 is YYEEEE in the germline V gene. The V and J ends lost 4 bases and 9 bases, in that order; junction bases with no gene match: 11.

J is TRBJ1-3 and V is TRBV29-1; 9 positions match TRBD1. CDR1 is SQVTM, CDR2 ANQGSEA, per germline. Losses at the gene ends were 3 bases for V and 4 bases for J; bases not matched to a gene: 7. This CDR3 is 15 amino acids long. The CDR3 DNA reads as TGCAGCGTTGATGGGTGGGACAGGGAAGGAAACACCATATATTTT. It codes for CSVDGWDREGNTIYF.

The rearrangement links TRBV18 to TRBJ1-2; the match to TRBD1 covers 8 bases. The CDR3 has 15 residues. The V and J ends lost 4 bases and 4 bases, in that order; junction bases with no gene match: 8. CDR1 KGHSH and CDR2 LQKENI come from the germline V gene. The CDR3 nucleotides are TGTGCCAGCTCACTAAAGGACAGGGTGGGCTATGGCTACACCTTC. Its protein is CASSLKDRVGYGYTF.

The V and J genes are TRBV30 and TRBJ2-1; 8 bases agree with TRBD1. CDR1 and CDR2 (germline): GTSNPN, SVGIG (reference sequence). This CDR3 comprises 12 residues. V lost 5 bases and J lost 9; bases outside the gene matches: 6. The CDR3 sequence: CAWLTGTGEQFF. The CDR3 coding sequence is TGTGCCTGGTTGACAGGGACAGGTGAGCAGTTCTTC.

This rearrangement joins TRBV2 to TRBJ1-1, with D maybe TRBD1 (6 bases). The CDR3 has 15 residues. Germline lookup yields CDR1 SNHLY and CDR2 FYNNEI. V was shortened by 6 bases and J by 0 bases, with 14 bases between the two germline ends. CDR3 protein: CASRGATALNTEAFF. Here the CDR3 DNA reads TGTGCCAGCAGGGGGGCCACGGCCCTGAACACTGAAGCTTTCTTT.

The J gene is TRBJ2-1, the V gene TRBV4-1; unclear D gene. This CDR3 has 15 amino acids. V dropped 3 bases and J dropped 1 base, with 10 bases sitting between them. In germline, CDR1 is MGHRA, CDR2 YSYEKL. The CDR3 sequence: CASSHSPGSYNEQFF. CDR3 coding DNA: TGCGCCAGCAGCCACTCCCCCGGGTCCTACAATGAGCAGTTCTTC.

V and J are TRBV19 and TRBJ1-2, with D possibly being TRBD1 (5 bases). The CDR3 has 17 amino acids. The germline gives CDR1 LNHDA, CDR2 SQIVND (reference sequence). V lost 0 bases and J lost 5, with 19 bases in between. DNA for the CDR3: TGTGCCAGTAGTATAGATAACCCTCCTCGGGGGTGGTATGGCTACACCTTC. Translated: CASSIDNPPRGWYGYTF.

The chain employs TRBV19 and TRBJ2-1; TRBD2 is a possible D gene (5 bases). The CDR3 is made up of 13 amino acids. Trimming removed 9 bases from V and 5 bases from J, with 14 bases in between. From germline, CDR1 is LNHDA and CDR2 SQIVND (reference sequence). The CDR3 DNA reads as TGTGCCAGCGTCGCGGAGGCGAACAATGAGCAGTTCTTC. The encoded protein is CASVAEANNEQFF.

The J gene is TRBJ2-7, the V gene TRBV10-3, with 13 bases aligning to TRBD2. CDR3 size: 18 residues. CDR1 is ENHRY and CDR2 is SYGVKD in the germline V gene. V lost 11 bases, J lost 0 bases, and 16 bases stayed unmatched. The CDR3 sequence is CASQGAGWTSGSSYEQYF. The CDR3 nucleotides are TGTGCCTCACAGGGGGCAGGGTGGACTAGCGGGAGCTCCTACGAGCAGTACTTC.